The 27 T cell receptor beta chains below come from one sample, sequenced in a study of PD-1 blockade in mismatch repair-deficient tumors. Libraries were prepared by immunoSEQ multiplex PCR; TCRdb keeps only in-frame clonotypes and omits some of them. The data contain about 18,000 clones, over 75% of them singletons. Specimen: PBMCs, collected less than 25 weeks after starting pembrolizumab. These receptor sequences come from an adult with mismatch repair-deficient cancer.

The chain links TRBV5-1 to TRBJ2-7; 8 nucleotides align to TRBD1. The V gene end was trimmed by 7 bases and the J gene end by 2 bases; junction bases not matched to a gene: 2. This CDR3 has 12 residues. Germline V gene data show CDR1 as SGHRS and CDR2 as YFSETQ. CDR3 in amino acids: CASHRGTYEQYF. CDR3 DNA: TGCGCCAGCCACAGGGGGACCTACGAGCAGTACTTC.

The V and J genes are TRBV9 and TRBJ2-3; perhaps TRBD1 as D (6 bases). The germline V gene has CDR1 SGDLS and CDR2 YYNGEE. V was cut by 3 bases and J by 1 base, with 6 bases left in between. The CDR3 extends over 13 amino acids. In nucleotides, the CDR3 is TGTGCCAGCAGCGAGGGGGGCACAGATACGCAGTATTTT. This encodes CASSEGGTDTQYF. Using reference TRBV9 and TRBJ2-3 for the parts outside the CDR3, the full variable domain is DSGVTQTPKHLITATGQRVTLRCSPRSGDLSVYWYQQSLDQGLQFLIQYYNGEERAKGNILERFSAQQFPDLHSELNLSSLELGDSALYFCASSEGGTDTQYFGPGTRLTVL.

This rearrangement joins TRBV5-4 to TRBJ2-7, with 11 bases that match TRBD1. The length of the CDR3 is 14 residues. Losses at the gene ends were 4 bases for V and 5 bases for J; bases not matched to a gene: 5. Germline CDR1 SGHNT, CDR2 YYREEE (reference sequence). CDR3 in amino acids: CASSPRTGGHEQYF. CDR3 DNA: TGTGCCAGCAGCCCAAGGACAGGGGGCCACGAGCAGTACTTC. The complete variable domain, with remaining parts taken from reference TRBV5-4 and TRBJ2-7, reads ETGVTQSPTHLIKTRGQQVTLRCSSQSGHNTVSWYQQALGQGPQFIFQYYREEENGRGNFPPRFSGLQFPNYSSELNVNALELDDSALYLCASSPRTGGHEQYFGPGTRLTVT.

The chain uses TRBV7-3 and TRBJ2-2; D perhaps matches TRBD1 (5 bases). The germline CDR1 and CDR2 sequences are SGHTA and FQGTGA. CDR3 length: 15 residues. The germline V and J ends were trimmed by 5 bases and 0 bases, with 10 bases remaining between them. CDR3: CASSRDRANTGELFF. CDR3 coding DNA: TGTGCCAGCAGCCGCGACAGAGCGAACACCGGGGAGCTGTTTTTT.

The chain recombines TRBV5-4 with TRBJ1-1, with 10 bases matching TRBD1. The CDR3 spans 15 residues. Germline CDR1 SGHNT, CDR2 YYREEE (reference sequence). V shed 4 bases and J 6 bases; nucleotides not matched to a gene: 9. Written as DNA, the CDR3 is TGTGCCAGCAGCCTCGGGACAGGGGTATACGCTGAAGCTTTCTTT. This gives the protein CASSLGTGVYAEAFF.

The J gene is TRBJ2-1, the V gene TRBV5-1; TRBD2 is a possible D gene (6 bases). Germline assignment: CDR1 SGHRS and CDR2 YFSETQ. The CDR3 is 14 residues long. The germline V and J ends were trimmed by 4 bases and 3 bases, with 11 bases remaining between them. The CDR3: CASSTGTFYNEQFF. CDR3 bases: TGCGCCAGCAGCACCGGGACTTTCTACAATGAGCAGTTCTTC.

The chain couples TRBV2 to TRBJ1-5, with a weak D call TRBD1 (5 bases). The germline V gene has CDR1 SNHLY and CDR2 FYNNEI. Trimming pared 1 base from V and 6 bases from J, leaving 13 bases between. This CDR3 comprises 15 residues. The chain's CDR3 is CASSEGQGGVQPQHF. For the CDR3, the DNA is TGTGCCAGCAGTGAAGGGCAGGGTGGCGTTCAGCCCCAGCATTTT.

V usage is TRBV19 and J usage is TRBJ2-7; 9 nucleotides line up with TRBD1. Per germline, CDR1 LNHDA and CDR2 SQIVND (reference sequence). This CDR3 comprises 15 residues. V was pared by 3 bases and J by 3 bases, with 6 bases of the junction left unmatched. CDR3 residues: CASSITGQGGYEQYF. The CDR3 nucleotides are TGTGCCAGTAGTATTACGGGACAGGGAGGCTACGAGCAGTACTTC.

The chain recombines TRBV6-1 with TRBJ1-4, with TRBD1 matching over 7 bases. This CDR3 has 14 residues. V shed 7 bases and J 3 bases; nucleotides not matched to a gene: 5. CDR1 is MNHNS and CDR2 is SASEGT in the germline V gene. Written as DNA, the CDR3 is TGTGCCAGCATACAGGGGACGGCTAATGAAAAACTGTTTTTT. As protein: CASIQGTANEKLFF.

The gene calls are TRBV29-1 and TRBJ2-1; TRBD2 agrees at 11 bases. V was clipped by 7 bases and J by 6 bases; unmatched bases: 20. The length of the CDR3 is 18 residues. CDR1 and CDR2 from the germline V gene are SQVTM and ANQGSEA. The CDR3 protein is CSAPDVLAGEQNVNEQFF. For the CDR3, the DNA is TGCAGCGCCCCCGACGTACTAGCGGGAGAGCAAAACGTCAATGAGCAGTTCTTC.

The chain combines TRBV28 with TRBJ2-7; a possible D gene is TRBD2 (6 bases). Germline V gene sequence: CDR1 MDHEN, CDR2 SYDVKM. This CDR3 region has 14 residues. Trimming took off 8 bases at V and 5 bases at J, with 19 bases between the two ends. CDR3 sequence reads: CASRRAGKGDEQYF. CDR3 nucleotides: TGTGCCAGCCGTCGTGCGGGAAAAGGCGACGAGCAGTACTTC.

V usage is TRBV6-1 and J usage is TRBJ2-7; 9 nucleotides agree with TRBD1. The CDR3 runs 13 residues. V lost 7 bases to trimming and J lost 6 bases; unmatched junction nucleotides: 7. Looked up from germline, CDR1 is MNHNS and CDR2 is SASEGT. CDR3 loop: CASTRTGALEQYF. The CDR3 bases are TGTGCCAGCACCCGGACAGGGGCTCTCGAGCAGTACTTC.

The chain links TRBV25-1 to TRBJ2-1, with TRBD1 matching over 7 bases. The CDR3 loop spans 18 amino acids. The ends lost 4 bases at V and 0 bases at J; junction bases unmatched: 12. CDR1 MGHDK and CDR2 SYGVNS come from the germline V gene. DNA of the CDR3: TGTGCCAGCAGTGTCCCGGGACAGTTTTCAAGCTCCTACAATGAGCAGTTCTTC. Its translation is CASSVPGQFSSSYNEQFF.

Regarding this clone: Additional DNA sequences in this sample encode the identical CDR3. V is TRBV7-3 and J is TRBJ1-1; D is possibly TRBD1 (5 bases). Trimming removed 0 bases at V and 3 bases at J, with 8 bases between. This CDR3 comprises 14 residues. The germline V gene encodes CDR1 SGHTA and CDR2 FQGTGA. Here the CDR3 reads CASSLTGGDTEAFF. CDR3 bases: TGTGCCAGCAGCTTAACGGGAGGGGACACTGAAGCTTTCTTT.

This clone has only a few counts. The genes are TRBV30 and TRBJ2-5; D uncertain. CDR3 size: 14 residues. Germline CDR1 GTSNPN, CDR2 SVGIG (reference sequence). Between the trimmed V and J ends, which lost 2 bases and 2 bases, there was a span of 12 bases. CDR3 sequence reads: CAWSHPVTQETQYF. In nucleotides, the CDR3 is TGTGCCTGGAGTCATCCTGTAACACAAGAGACCCAGTACTTC.

The genes are TRBV15 and TRBJ1-1, with 8 bases that match TRBD1. This CDR3 has 16 amino acids. CDR1 LNHNV and CDR2 YYDKDF come from the germline V gene (reference sequence). With V trimmed by 1 base and J by 1 base, 5 bases remained unmatched. CDR3 bases: TGTGCCACCAGCAGAGGGACAGGGAGGCAGAACACTGAAGCTTTCTTT. This gives the protein CATSRGTGRQNTEAFF.

V gene TRBV15 combines with J gene TRBJ2-5; TRBD1 aligns across 9 bases. The V gene end was trimmed by 1 base and the J gene end by 2 bases; junction bases not matched to a gene: 5. The germline V gene encodes CDR1 LNHNV and CDR2 YYDKDF (reference sequence). The CDR3 has 16 residues. The CDR3 DNA is TGTGCCACCAGCAGAGGGGAACAGGGGGCTCAAGAGACCCAGTACTTC. This codes for CATSRGEQGAQETQYF.

A word on this clone: An end of the junction differs from the germline gene, which may be a read error. This sequence joins TRBV7-3 and TRBJ2-1, with TRBD2 matching over 9 bases. Germline assignment: CDR1 SGHTA and CDR2 FQGTGA. The CDR3 spans 15 residues. This CDR3 reads CASSLNSGSNGEQLF. The CDR3 DNA follows: TGTGCCAGCAGCTTAAATAGCGGGAGTAACGGTGAGCAGCTCTTC.

This clone was found a few times. This sequence joins TRBV29-1 and TRBJ2-7, with TRBD1 matching over 7 bases. The V segment lost 5 bases and the J segment 5 bases; nucleotides outside the gene matches: 9. CDR1 and CDR2 from the germline V gene are SQVTM and ANQGSEA. CDR3 length: 13 amino acids. In nucleotides, the CDR3 is TGCAGCGTTAAGACAGGGCGCTGGGACGAGCAGTACTTC. This sequence encodes CSVKTGRWDEQYF.

This clone has a single count. In DNA, the CDR3 is TGTGCCAGCAGTTTAAGAAGAGGGATTACTAGCGGGAAGCCCTACAATGAGCAGTTCTTC. It codes for CASSLRRGITSGKPYNEQFF. J is TRBJ2-1 and V is TRBV27; 10 bases align to TRBD2. Per germline, CDR1 MNHEY and CDR2 SMNVEV (reference sequence). CDR3 length equals 20 residues. With 2 bases clipped from V and 2 bases from J, the junction kept 15 bases outside the gene matches.

This sequence joins TRBV28 and TRBJ1-2, with 9 bases identical to TRBD1. The CDR3 is 14 residues long. Germline loops: CDR1 MDHEN, CDR2 SYDVKM. V gave up 3 bases and J gave up 5 bases; unmatched junction bases: 4. The CDR3 nucleotides are TGTGCCAGCAGTTTCTACAGGGGGCCATATGGCTACACCTTC. Protein: CASSFYRGPYGYTF.

The chain links TRBV7-2 to TRBJ2-5; D ambiguous. The germline CDR1 and CDR2 sequences are SGHTA and FQGNSA. V was clipped by 3 bases and J by 2 bases, with 7 bases between them. CDR3 size: 13 residues. CDR3 DNA sequence: TGTGCCAGCAGCTTTAGCAGTCAAGAGACCCAGTACTTC. Protein product: CASSFSSQETQYF.

On this clone itself: Other DNA sequences within the sample encode an identical CDR3. The chain's CDR3 is CASSLRGNQPQHF. The CDR3 coding sequence is TGTGCCAGCAGCTTGCGGGGTAATCAGCCCCAGCATTTT. V usage is TRBV5-6 and J usage is TRBJ1-5; D remains unclear. The CDR3 is 13 amino acids. Germline assignment: CDR1 SGHDT and CDR2 YYEEEE. V lost 1 base and J 4 bases, leaving 6 bases between the germline ends.

This clone appeared a few times. The V call is TRBV30, the J call TRBJ2-7; TRBD2 might be the D (5 bases). V shed 1 base and J shed 2 bases, with 15 bases lying between them. The CDR3 covers 15 residues. Germline V gene data show CDR1 as GTSNPN and CDR2 as SVGIG (reference sequence). The chain's CDR3 is CAWSANRRRTYEQYF. The CDR3 nucleotides read TGTGCCTGGAGTGCCAATAGACGGAGGACCTACGAGCAGTACTTC.

The chain combines TRBV7-8 with TRBJ2-7, with D hard to call. V was shortened by 2 bases and J by 3 bases, with 8 bases between the two germline ends. CDR1 SGHVS and CDR2 FQNEAQ come from the germline V gene. The CDR3 is made up of 13 amino acids. The CDR3 DNA follows: TGTGCCAGCAGCTTATCCCACGGCTACGAGCAGTACTTC. As protein: CASSLSHGYEQYF.

The chain links TRBV28 to TRBJ2-6, with D maybe TRBD1 (5 bases). Germline V gene lookup returns CDR1 MDHEN and CDR2 SYDVKM. CDR3 length: 17 residues. CDR3 loop: CKTPGLTRSYGANVLTF. The CDR3 coding sequence is TGTAAAACCCCAGGGCTAACGCGTTCCTATGGGGCCAACGTCCTGACTTTC.

J is TRBJ1-2 and V is TRBV6-6, with a possible D match to TRBD1 (5 bases). This CDR3 comprises 13 residues. Germline V gene sequence: CDR1 MNHNY, CDR2 SVGAGI (reference sequence). V was shortened by 2 bases and J by 8 bases, with 12 bases between the two germline ends. DNA of the CDR3: TGTGCCAGCAGTTACGGCGCAGGGAGGGGCTACACCTTC. Protein: CASSYGAGRGYTF.